These 17 T cell receptor beta chains originate from one sample sequenced in a study of CD4+ T cells in melanoma. TCRdb's table, derived via immunoSEQ multiplex PCR, lists solely in-frame clones and lacks some. The sample contains roughly 16,000 clones, roughly 76% of which appear only once. Sequencing was performed on cells from a culture (not recorded whether cultured in vitro). These receptors were taken from a human donor with melanoma.

This clone is a singleton in its sample. The V and J genes are TRBV5-4 and TRBJ2-7, with D perhaps being TRBD1 or TRBD2 (6 bases each). V was trimmed by 4 bases and J by 7 bases, leaving 15 bases between them. Germline CDR1 is SGHNT and CDR2 is YYREEE (reference sequence). The CDR3 has 13 residues. The CDR3 DNA reads as TGTGCCAGCAGCGTGGGGGGCAGATCGGAGCAGTACTTC. Protein: CASSVGGRSEQYF.

The CDR3 region is CASSPSKVAGANVLTF. The CDR3 DNA reads TGTGCCAGCAGCCCCTCAAAGGTGGCTGGGGCCAACGTCCTGACTTTC. This chain uses TRBV7-3 with TRBJ2-6; no firm D call. The CDR3 has 16 residues. Trimming removed 5 bases from V and 2 bases from J, with 13 bases in between. Germline CDR1 is SGHTA and CDR2 is FQGTGA. The entire variable domain, with the rest obtained from reference TRBV7-3 and TRBJ2-6, is as follows: GAGVSQTPSNKVTEKGKYVELRCDPISGHTALYWYRQSLGQGPEFLIYFQGTGAADDSGLPNDRFFAVRPEGSVSTLKIQRTERGDSAVYLCASSPSKVAGANVLTFGAGSRLTVL.

CDR3 DNA sequence: TGCGCCAGCAGGAGAGACAGGCCCACGGATGAAGCTTTCTTT. Translation: CASRRDRPTDEAFF. The chain joins TRBV5-1 to TRBJ1-1; possible D gene TRBD1, 6 bases. V dropped 5 bases and J dropped 7 bases, with 18 bases sitting between them. Germline V gene lookup returns CDR1 SGHRS and CDR2 YFSETQ. The CDR3 runs to 14 residues.

The V gene is TRBV4-1, the J gene TRBJ2-1, with 8 bases fitting TRBD2. Germline loops: CDR1 MGHRA, CDR2 YSYEKL. V was clipped by 1 base and J by 4 bases; unmatched bases: 9. There are 17 residues in the CDR3. CDR3 protein: CASSQGRVPGGYNEQFF. The CDR3 DNA reads as TGCGCCAGCAGCCAAGGAAGGGTTCCGGGGGGGTACAATGAGCAGTTCTTC.

The chain joins TRBV7-3 to TRBJ1-3, with D possibly TRBD1 on 5 matching bases. Trimming pared 2 bases from V and 0 bases from J, leaving 5 bases between. Germline lookup yields CDR1 SGHTA and CDR2 FQGTGA. CDR3 length: 14 residues. The CDR3 reads CASSLDSSGNTIYF. CDR3 nucleotide sequence: TGTGCCAGCAGCTTAGACAGCTCTGGAAACACCATATATTTT.

V gene TRBV18 combines with J gene TRBJ1-2, with D uncertain. The CDR3 contains 15 residues. CDR1 and CDR2 from the germline V gene are KGHSH and LQKENI. Between the trimmed V and J ends, which lost 1 base and 4 bases, there was a span of 13 bases. The CDR3 sequence: CASSPQENRGYGYTF. The CDR3 DNA reads as TGTGCCAGCTCACCACAGGAAAATCGGGGCTATGGCTACACCTTC. Variable domain in full (rest from reference TRBV18 and TRBJ1-2): NAGVMQNPRHLVRRRGQEARLRCSPMKGHSHVYWYRQLPEEGLKFMVYLQKENIIDESGMPKERFSAEFPKEGPSILRIQQVVRGDSAAYFCASSPQENRGYGYTFGSGTRLTVV.

DNA of the CDR3: TGTGCCAGCAGCTTATATAAGGGAACTGAAGCTTTCTTT. Translation gives CASSLYKGTEAFF. The V gene is TRBV7-9, the J gene TRBJ1-1; the D is unclear. Germline CDR1 and CDR2: SEHNR and FQNEAQ (reference sequence). Deletions cut 2 bases from V and 5 bases from J, with 9 bases between. CDR3 length: 13 amino acids.

The J gene is TRBJ2-7, the V gene TRBV10-1; 7 nucleotides line up with TRBD1. The CDR3 totals 16 residues. Germline V lookup: CDR1 WNHNN, CDR2 SYGVQD (reference sequence). Germline trimming cut 2 bases from V and 4 bases from J; bases unmatched to any gene: 11. The CDR3, as DNA: TGCGCCAGCAGTGAGCGTAGGGACAGTTCACTTTACGAGCAGTACTTC. This translates into CASSERRDSSLYEQYF.

The V gene is TRBV9, the J gene TRBJ1-1; 8 bases are a match to TRBD1. The ends lost 1 base at V and 8 bases at J; junction bases unmatched: 7. The CDR3 runs 14 residues. Germline V gene lookup returns CDR1 SGDLS and CDR2 YYNGEE. This chain's CDR3 is CASSVTGGSIEAFF. The DNA for the CDR3 is TGTGCCAGCAGCGTAACAGGGGGTTCTATAGAAGCTTTCTTT. Full variable domain (rest looked up from reference TRBV9 and TRBJ1-1): DSGVTQTPKHLITATGQRVTLRCSPRSGDLSVYWYQQSLDQGLQFLIQYYNGEERAKGNILERFSAQQFPDLHSELNLSSLELGDSALYFCASSVTGGSIEAFFGQGTRLTVV.

V usage is TRBV5-4 and J usage is TRBJ2-5; TRBD1 aligns across 11 bases. This CDR3 region has 16 residues. Germline V CDR1 and CDR2: SGHNT, YYREEE (reference sequence). With V trimmed by 4 bases and J by 5 bases, 10 bases remained unmatched. CDR3 in DNA: TGTGCCAGCAGCGGGGTTGCCGGGACAGGGGGGGAGACCCAGTACTTC. Translating gives CASSGVAGTGGETQYF.

DNA of the CDR3: TGTGCCAGCAGTGCACTCGCGGGGGGGGTAGGCCTCAAAGAGACCCAGTACTTC. Its translation is CASSALAGGVGLKETQYF. V and J are TRBV6-1 and TRBJ2-5, with 9 bases lining up with TRBD2. This CDR3 spans 18 amino acids. CDR1 MNHNS and CDR2 SASEGT come from the germline V gene. The J segment lost 3 bases and the V segment lost 4 bases, leaving 15 bases of the junction unmatched.

This rearrangement joins TRBV5-1 to TRBJ2-2; 7 nucleotides align to TRBD1. The V segment lost 4 bases and the J segment 3 bases; nucleotides outside the gene matches: 6. The V gene's germline CDR1 is SGHRS and CDR2 YFSETQ. This CDR3 is built from 15 residues. The CDR3 protein is CASSTRTGYTGELFF. The CDR3 bases are TGCGCCAGCAGCACAAGGACAGGATACACCGGGGAGCTGTTTTTT.

The J gene is TRBJ2-5, the V gene TRBV5-1; D could derive from TRBD1 or TRBD2 (5 bases each). CDR1 SGHRS and CDR2 YFSETQ come from the germline V gene. Trimming removed 7 bases from V and 2 bases from J, with 18 bases in between. The CDR3 contains 15 residues. The CDR3 sequence is CASSPYGAPQETQYF. CDR3 sequence (DNA): TGCGCCAGCTCGCCCTACGGGGCACCGCAAGAGACCCAGTACTTC.

The chain combines TRBV7-2 with TRBJ2-5; tentative D call: TRBD2 (6 bases). This CDR3 is built from 16 residues. The V gene lost 5 bases and the J gene lost 4 bases, with 20 bases spanning the gap. CDR1 and CDR2 (germline): SGHTA, FQGNSA. This CDR3 is CASSLRLLAKRETQYF. CDR3 DNA: TGTGCCAGCAGCCTAAGACTACTAGCTAAGCGAGAGACCCAGTACTTC.

This clone is deemed medium-sized (0.01 to 0.1%). V gene TRBV7-3 combines with J gene TRBJ1-5; D gene uncertain. With 4 bases removed from V and 6 bases from J, the gap between germline ends came to 10 bases. The CDR3 length is 13 residues. Germline assignment: CDR1 SGHTA and CDR2 FQGTGA. CDR3 in amino acids: CASSSSPGQPQHF. CDR3 DNA sequence: TGTGCCAGCAGCTCCTCACCAGGTCAGCCCCAGCATTTT.

The chain couples TRBV5-5 to TRBJ2-7; TRBD1 agrees at 7 bases. Germline CDR1 reads SGHKS; CDR2 reads YYEKEE (reference sequence). The trim removed 4 bases at V and 4 bases at J, leaving 5 bases unmatched. The CDR3 consists of 13 residues. CDR3 sequence reads: CASSTGQLYEQYF. The DNA of the CDR3 is TGTGCCAGCAGCACGGGACAGTTATACGAGCAGTACTTC.

The chain is built from TRBV5-1 and TRBJ2-2; 10 bases agree with TRBD1. V was clipped by 4 bases and J by 6 bases; unmatched bases: 6. This CDR3 is built from 15 residues. Germline V CDR1 and CDR2: SGHRS, YFSETQ. The CDR3 sequence is CASSPGQGTPGELFF. The CDR3 nucleotides read TGCGCCAGCAGCCCGGGACAGGGGACCCCCGGGGAGCTGTTTTTT.